This T cell receptor (beta chain) was captured in a study of early T cells in non-severe SARS-CoV-2 infection. The protocol attached unique molecular identifiers to individual cDNA molecules. TCRdb fed the 5' RACE reads into MiXCR, producing one record per CDR3 protein. This table has some 77,000 distinct CDR3 sequences, less than 5.5% appearing once. V was pared by 7 bases and J by 4 bases, with 19 bases between. The CDR3 is 15 residues long. The germline V gene has CDR1 LNHDA and CDR2 SQIVND (reference sequence). This clonotype was recorded a few times. The TCR originated in an adult who was a healthcare worker with PCR-confirmed SARS-CoV-2 infection or an uninfected control (not recorded which). Here the sequenced sample was whole blood, taken at baseline. This chain joins TRBV19 and TRBJ1-1, with D possibly being TRBD1 (5 bases). CDR3 bases: TGTGCCAGTACTCCCTTGAGGGGTTTGGGCACTGAAGCTTTCTTT. As protein: CASTPLRGLGTEAFF. Based on the CDR3 plus reference TRBV19 and TRBJ1-1, the full variable domain is DGGITQSPKYLFRKEGQNVTLSCEQNLNHDAMYWYRQDPGQGLRLIYYSQIVNDFQKGDIAEGYSVSREKKESFPLTVTSAQKNPTAFYLCASTPLRGLGTEAFFGQGTRLTVV.